One sample yielded the 22 T cell receptor beta chains listed below, sequenced in a study of blood T cell repertoires in COVID-19. TCRdb keeps only in-frame clones here, not all; method: immunoSEQ multiplex PCR. This sample has about 89,000 clones, with about 80% found just once. Sequenced input: peripheral blood. Receptors were obtained from a woman aged 80 or over with acute or convalescent COVID-19.

The chain is built from TRBV24-1 and TRBJ1-5; no firm D call. The CDR3 has 13 residues. In germline, CDR1 is KGHDR, CDR2 SFDVKD. V lost 10 bases and J lost 5, with 14 bases in between. The CDR3 DNA sequence: TGTGCCACTAACTTCGATCCTGATCAGCCCCAGCATTTT. Encoded protein: CATNFDPDQPQHF.

Only a few counts were recorded for this clone. The chain is built from TRBV2 and TRBJ2-3, with D unresolved. CDR1 is SNHLY and CDR2 is FYNNEI in the germline V gene. V dropped 7 bases and J dropped 5 bases, with 22 bases sitting between them. The CDR3 has 16 residues. CDR3 coding DNA: TGTGCCAGCAAACCCCAGGCCCTCATCGGCAGAGATACGCAGTATTTT. It specifies CASKPQALIGRDTQYF.

This clone ranks as medium-sized. This sequence joins TRBV13 and TRBJ1-1; no clear D. V lost 5 bases and J 5 bases, leaving 6 bases between the germline ends. The CDR3 loop spans 11 amino acids. Per germline, CDR1 PRHDT and CDR2 FYEKMQ (reference sequence). The CDR3 sequence: CASSTRTEAFF. The CDR3 DNA reads TGTGCCAGCAGCACCCGGACTGAAGCTTTCTTT. Full variable domain (missing parts from reference TRBV13 and TRBJ1-1): AAGVIQSPRHLIKEKRETATLKCYPIPRHDTVYWYQQGPGQDPQFLISFYEKMQSDKGSIPDRFSAQQFSDYHSELNMSSLELGDSALYFCASSTRTEAFFGQGTRLTVV.

The chain uses TRBV12-2 and TRBJ2-7; the DNA was not used to check the table's D call, TRBD1. TRBV12-2 is listed as a pseudogene. The CDR3 is made up of 15 amino acids. CDR3 sequence: CAKSLPGQGLYEQYF. The CDR3 DNA follows: TGTGCAAAGAGTTTGCCGGGACAGGGGTTGTACGAGCAGTACTTC.

The chain carries TRBV7-2 and TRBJ2-7; 12 nucleotides match TRBD1. The junction had 6 bases not matched to a gene; V was cut back by 5 bases and J by 4 bases. CDR3 length: 15 amino acids. Germline CDR1 is SGHTA and CDR2 is FQGNSA. In DNA, the CDR3 is TGTGCCAGCAGCGAGGGACAGGGGGCGAGGTACGAGCAGTACTTC. Translating it yields CASSEGQGARYEQYF.

The chain joins TRBV4-1 to TRBJ2-7; D is uncertain. Trimming pared 1 base from V and 3 bases from J, leaving 13 bases between. Germline loops: CDR1 MGHRA, CDR2 YSYEKL. The CDR3 totals 15 residues. Here the CDR3 DNA reads TGCGCCAGCAGCCAAGCACTCGCCAGGAACTACGAGCAGTACTTC. Amino acids: CASSQALARNYEQYF.

This chain links TRBV11-3 with TRBJ2-7; D is perhaps TRBD2 (6 bases). Germline CDR1 and CDR2: SGHNT and YENEEA. Between the trimmed V and J ends, which lost 1 base and 6 bases, there was a span of 10 bases. The CDR3 contains 13 residues. DNA for the CDR3: TGTGCCAGCAGCTTAGGCGGGGAGCTCGAGCAGTACTTC. Translating gives CASSLGGELEQYF.

The V gene is TRBV27, the J gene TRBJ2-5, with D tentatively TRBD1 (6 bases). Germline lookup yields CDR1 MNHEY and CDR2 SMNVEV (reference sequence). The CDR3 covers 15 residues. V lost 0 bases to trimming and J lost 5 bases, with 13 bases between them. Written as DNA, the CDR3 is TGTGCCAGCAGTTTATCCGCCTCCACAGGGGAGACCCAGTACTTC. It specifies CASSLSASTGETQYF.

In its sample, this clone was seen a few times. The chain combines TRBV7-9 with TRBJ2-7; 7 nucleotides line up with TRBD1. The V gene's germline CDR1 is SEHNR and CDR2 FQNEAQ (reference sequence). V was clipped by 5 bases and J by 6 bases; unmatched bases: 4. This CDR3 spans 12 amino acids. This CDR3 reads CASSLDRVEQYF. The CDR3 nucleotides are TGTGCCAGCAGCCTAGACAGGGTCGAGCAGTACTTC. The variable domain in full, with the rest retrieved from reference TRBV7-9 and TRBJ2-7, is DTGVSQNPRHKITKRGQNVTFRCDPISEHNRLYWYRQTLGQGPEFLTYFQNEAQLEKSRLLSDRFSAERPKGSFSTLEIQRTEQGDSAMYLCASSLDRVEQYFGPGTRLTVT.

The J gene is TRBJ1-3, the V gene TRBV9, with D perhaps TRBD1 (5 bases). In germline, CDR1 is SGDLS, CDR2 YYNGEE. The CDR3 runs to 16 residues. Trimming cost V 1 base and J 0 bases, with 11 bases left between them. In DNA, the CDR3 is TGTGCCAGCAGCGTAAGGGGCGACAACTCTGGAAACACCATATATTTT. Encoded protein: CASSVRGDNSGNTIYF. Full variable domain (rest looked up from reference TRBV9 and TRBJ1-3): DSGVTQTPKHLITATGQRVTLRCSPRSGDLSVYWYQQSLDQGLQFLIQYYNGEERAKGNILERFSAQQFPDLHSELNLSSLELGDSALYFCASSVRGDNSGNTIYFGEGSWLTVV.

V usage is TRBV11-3 and J usage is TRBJ2-7; 7 positions match TRBD1. From germline, CDR1 is SGHNT and CDR2 YENEEA. The V and J ends lost 1 base and 0 bases, in that order; junction bases with no gene match: 3. The CDR3 spans 15 residues. CDR3 in amino acids: CASSLGGQSSYEQYF. In nucleotides, the CDR3 is TGTGCCAGCAGCTTAGGGGGACAGAGCTCCTACGAGCAGTACTTC. The full variable domain, with the rest looked up from reference TRBV11-3 and TRBJ2-7, is EAGVVQSPRYKIIEKKQPVAFWCNPISGHNTLYWYLQNLGQGPELLIRYENEEAVDDSQLPKDRFSAERLKGVDSTLKIQPAELGDSAVYLCASSLGGQSSYEQYFGPGTRLTVT.

This rearrangement joins TRBV2 to TRBJ2-5; TRBD2 matches at 7 bases. The CDR3 length is 13 residues. V dropped 10 bases and J dropped 3; count of bases not matched to a gene: 8. Germline CDR1 and CDR2: SNHLY and FYNNEI. CDR3 in DNA: TGTGCCACCCCGGGGGGTCATAAAGAGACCCAGTACTTC. Its translation is CATPGGHKETQYF.

The genes are TRBV10-3 and TRBJ2-5, with 10 bases fitting TRBD2. The CDR3 is made up of 14 amino acids. The germline V gene encodes CDR1 ENHRY and CDR2 SYGVKD. The V segment lost 5 bases and the J segment 5 bases; nucleotides outside the gene matches: 5. The CDR3 protein is CAISPSGGRETQYF. Here the CDR3 DNA reads TGTGCCATCAGTCCTAGCGGGGGTCGGGAGACCCAGTACTTC.

This chain uses TRBV9 with TRBJ2-3, with D unresolved. The germline V and J ends were trimmed by 0 bases and 0 bases, with 14 bases remaining between them. This CDR3 has 17 residues. The germline CDR1 and CDR2 sequences are SGDLS and YYNGEE. In nucleotides, the CDR3 is TGTGCCAGCAGCGTAGGCTCGACACACCCTAGCACAGATACGCAGTATTTT. The encoded protein is CASSVGSTHPSTDTQYF.

The rearrangement joins TRBV3-1 (or the pseudogene TRBV3-2) to TRBJ1-2; D is ambiguous. The CDR3 contains 12 residues. Trimming took off 2 bases at V and 2 bases at J, with 3 bases between the two ends. CDR1 is LGHDT and CDR2 is YNNKEL in the germline V gene (reference sequence). The CDR3, as DNA: TGTGCCAGCAGCCAAACAAACTATGGCTACACCTTC. Translation gives CASSQTNYGYTF.

This clone was counted a single time. The chain links TRBV6-6 to TRBJ2-1; D possibly corresponds to TRBD2 (6 bases). This CDR3 comprises 12 residues. The germline V gene encodes CDR1 MNHNY and CDR2 SVGAGI (reference sequence). V lost 7 bases to trimming and J lost 5 bases, with 9 bases between them. The CDR3 spells CASTRENNEQFF. The DNA for the CDR3 is TGTGCCAGCACGCGGGAAAACAATGAGCAGTTCTTC.

The J gene is TRBJ2-3, the V gene TRBV9, with 7 bases aligning to TRBD2. The CDR3 covers 15 residues. CDR1 is SGDLS and CDR2 is YYNGEE in the germline V gene. With 1 base clipped from V and 4 bases from J, the junction kept 6 bases outside the gene matches. This CDR3 is CASSVFGLEADTQYF. The CDR3 DNA reads as TGTGCCAGCAGCGTATTCGGACTAGAGGCAGATACGCAGTATTTT.

The V and J genes are TRBV7-7 and TRBJ2-3, with 7 bases fitting TRBD1. The CDR3 covers 15 residues. CDR1 SSHAT and CDR2 FNYEAQ come from the germline V gene (reference sequence). V was pared by 2 bases and J by 7 bases, with 9 bases of the junction left unmatched. CDR3 nucleotides: TGTGCCAGCAGCTTAACGACAGGGCCCTCAAATACGCAGTATTTT. Translated, it gives CASSLTTGPSNTQYF.

The rearrangement uses TRBV15 and TRBJ2-5, with unresolved D. This CDR3 spans 12 amino acids. Between the trimmed V and J ends, which lost 0 bases and 9 bases, there was a span of 8 bases. Germline CDR1 is LNHNV and CDR2 is YYDKDF (reference sequence). As DNA, the CDR3 is TGTGCCACCAGCAGAGATAGGCGGCCCCAGTACTTC. It specifies CATSRDRRPQYF.

V and J are TRBV18 and TRBJ2-7; 8 nucleotides agree with TRBD1. This CDR3 has 13 residues. Germline V gives CDR1 KGHSH, CDR2 LQKENI. J lost 3 bases, V lost 5 bases, and 3 bases had no gene match. The CDR3: CASSSGQGYEQYF. The CDR3 region has the DNA TGTGCCAGCTCATCCGGACAGGGCTACGAGCAGTACTTC.

The V gene is TRBV30, the J gene TRBJ2-5; TRBD1 matches 8 bases. The V gene's germline CDR1 is GTSNPN and CDR2 SVGIG (reference sequence). Trimming cost V 4 bases and J 5 bases; bases outside gene matches: 6. The CDR3 sequence is 13 residues long. The CDR3 nucleotides are TGTGCCTGGATGACAGGGGTGGGGGAGACCCAGTACTTC. Translating gives CAWMTGVGETQYF.

This chain connects TRBV10-3 to TRBJ2-3, with D maybe TRBD2 (6 bases). The CDR3 spans 13 residues. Germline lookup yields CDR1 ENHRY and CDR2 SYGVKD. V was cut by 11 bases and J by 4 bases, with 16 bases left in between. CDR3 in DNA: TGTGCCGCCGGAGGGCAGGTTTCAGATACGCAGTATTTT. Its protein product is CAAGGQVSDTQYF.